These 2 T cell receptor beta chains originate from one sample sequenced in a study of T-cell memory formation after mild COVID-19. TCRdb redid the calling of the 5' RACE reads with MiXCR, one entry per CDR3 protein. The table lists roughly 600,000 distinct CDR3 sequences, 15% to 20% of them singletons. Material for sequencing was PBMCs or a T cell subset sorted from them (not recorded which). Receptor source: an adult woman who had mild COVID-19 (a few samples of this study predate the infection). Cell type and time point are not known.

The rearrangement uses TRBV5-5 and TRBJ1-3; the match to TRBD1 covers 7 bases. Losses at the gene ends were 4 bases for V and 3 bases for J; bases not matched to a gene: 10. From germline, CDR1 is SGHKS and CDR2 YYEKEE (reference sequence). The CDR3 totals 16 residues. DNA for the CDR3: TGTGCCAGCAGCAAACAGGGGCTGGATGTTGGAAACACCATATATTTT. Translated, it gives CASSKQGLDVGNTIYF.

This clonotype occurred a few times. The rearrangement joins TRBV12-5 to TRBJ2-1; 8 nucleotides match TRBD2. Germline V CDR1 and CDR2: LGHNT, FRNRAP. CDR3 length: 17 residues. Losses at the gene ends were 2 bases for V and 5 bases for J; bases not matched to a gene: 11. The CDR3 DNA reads TGTGCTAGTGGTTTGCCGGGGGGGTGGCGGACAAACAATGAGCAGTTCTTC. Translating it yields CASGLPGGWRTNNEQFF.